The entry below describes one T cell receptor (beta chain). The antigen is unknown. Using immunoSEQ multiplex PCR, the repertoire was profiled, and TCRdb retains in-frame clones only, with some absent. The sample gives roughly 14,000 clones, 80% to 85% of which show up once; 3.5% to 4.5% is in the top ten. Looked up from germline, CDR1 is SGHNT and CDR2 is YYREEE (reference sequence). With 4 bases clipped from V and 6 bases from J, the junction kept 13 bases outside the gene matches. The CDR3 contains 16 residues. The source of the sample is a study of T cells in localized non-small cell lung cancer. Study-level points and caveats: Among the top 100 tumor clones, a median about 52 appeared in adjacent lung. Clonality peaked in uninvolved adjacent lung rather than tumor.

This TCR was recovered from a female donor of 60 years or more with stage I squamous cell lung carcinoma. This specimen consisted of peripheral blood, obtained before any cancer treatment. The V gene is TRBV5-4, the J gene TRBJ2-3; 8 positions match TRBD2. The CDR3 sequence: CASSHEGSGGRDTQYF. CDR3 nucleotide sequence: TGTGCCAGCAGCCACGAGGGTTCGGGGGGGCGGGATACGCAGTATTTT.